These 3 T cell receptor beta chains were sequenced from one sample in a study of OX40 agonist ivuxolimab in advanced cancers. Libraries were prepared by immunoSEQ multiplex PCR; TCRdb keeps only in-frame clonotypes and omits some of them. The top ten clones hold less than 0.8% of a sample with fewer than 95,000 clones, roughly 85% of them seen once. The material sequenced was CD4+ or CD8+ T cells sorted from blood, taken in a trial of the OX40 agonist ivuxolimab. The receptor set was obtained from an adult with an advanced solid tumor such as melanoma, head and neck, liver or kidney cancer.

The V and J genes are TRBV5-1 and TRBJ1-2; 7 bases match TRBD1. This CDR3 has 15 residues. J lost 5 bases, V lost 0 bases, and 7 bases had no gene match. The germline gives CDR1 SGHRS, CDR2 YFSETQ. CDR3 amino acids: CASSLGGTDRYGYTF. CDR3 in DNA: TGCGCCAGCAGCTTGGGAGGGACAGACCGATATGGCTACACCTTC.

The chain employs TRBV10-2 and TRBJ2-2; 9 nucleotides line up with TRBD2. Germline V gene data show CDR1 as WSHSY and CDR2 as SAAADI. The V and J ends lost 3 bases and 4 bases, in that order; junction bases with no gene match: 6. CDR3 length equals 16 residues. The CDR3 DNA is TGCGCCAGCAGTGAATTAGCGGGGGCGGCCACCGGGGAGCTGTTTTTT. Amino acid sequence: CASSELAGAATGELFF.

The chain has TRBV30 and TRBJ2-3, with TRBD2 matching over 8 bases. Germline V CDR1 and CDR2: GTSNPN, SVGIG (reference sequence). The V and J ends lost 0 bases and 4 bases, in that order; junction bases with no gene match: 9. The CDR3 totals 16 residues. The DNA of the CDR3 is TGTGCCTGGAGTGTAGGAACGGGGGGGCCGGCAGATACGCAGTATTTT. Translating gives CAWSVGTGGPADTQYF.